A selection of T cell receptor beta chains follows, all from one sample in a study of cytomegalovirus exposure and HLA in healthy donors. Produced via immunoSEQ multiplex PCR; TCRdb's table is partial and in-frame only. The sample carries some 140,000 clones, around 79% recorded once. The sample was PBMCs. The receptors stem from a woman aged 40 to 49 in good health and CMV-seronegative. Both conserved end residues are part of each CDR3. D genes are given only for firm matches. Size is omitted from some rows. Given values are once, few, many or a class for expanded clones.

clone size	V gene	J gene	D gene	CDR3 DNA	CDR3 protein
.	TRBV5-1	TRBJ1-5	.	TGCGCCAGCAGCTCCGAGGGGGGGGGTCAGCCCCAGCATTTT	CASSSEGGGQPQHF
.	TRBV27	TRBJ1-2	TRBD1	TGTGCCAGCAGTTTATACCGGGGACAGGGGAACTATGGCTACACCTTC	CASSLYRGQGNYGYTF
once	TRBV2	TRBJ1-6	TRBD1	TGTGCCGCGGACAGGGGGCAACCACCCCTCCACTTT	CAADRGQPPLHF
.	TRBV19	TRBJ1-1	TRBD1	TGTGCCAGTAGTACCACAGGGGGCAGCGCTGAAGCTTTCTTT	CASSTTGGSAEAFF
.	TRBV7-9	TRBJ2-1	TRBD1	TGTGCCAGCAGCCTCGGACAGGGGAACAACAATGAGCAGTTCTTC	CASSLGQGNNNEQFF
.	TRBV6-1	TRBJ1-2	TRBD1	TGTGCCAGCAGTCCCCTCCTCGGGACAGGGGGCGGCTACACCTTC	CASSPLLGTGGGYTF
.	TRBV4-1	TRBJ1-2	TRBD1	TGCGCCAGCAGCCAAGCACAGGGGGCGTGGTATGGCTACACCTTC	CASSQAQGAWYGYTF
.	TRBV7-9	TRBJ1-3	.	TGTGCCAGCAGCCCCCTGAGGGGGTCCTCTGGAAACACCATATATTTT	CASSPLRGSSGNTIYF
.	TRBV19	TRBJ2-3	.	TGTGCCAGTAGTCCCGGGCCGGGGACAGATACGCAGTATTTT	CASSPGPGTDTQYF
.	TRBV7-9	TRBJ2-7	.	TGTGCCAGCAGCTTAGGGCCAGGAAGGCCCTACGAGCAGTACTTC	CASSLGPGRPYEQYF
.	TRBV7-2	TRBJ2-7	TRBD2	TGTGCCAGCAGCTTAATAGCGGGCTCCTACGAGCAGTACTTC	CASSLIAGSYEQYF
.	TRBV10-3	TRBJ1-5	TRBD1	TGTGCCATCAGTAAATCCGGGACAGGGATTTGGGGCAATCAGCCCCAGCATTTT	CAISKSGTGIWGNQPQHF
.	TRBV5-6	TRBJ1-1	TRBD1	TGTGCCAGCAGCCCGGGGGGGACAGGGTTCAACACTGAAGCTTTCTTT	CASSPGGTGFNTEAFF
.	TRBV29-1	TRBJ2-7	.	TGCAGCGTTGAGGGGGGACGGAACTACGAGCAGTACTTC	CSVEGGRNYEQYF
.	TRBV4-3	TRBJ1-1	TRBD1	TGCGCCAGCAGCCAAGGACAGGGAACTAACACTGAAGCTTTCTTT	CASSQGQGTNTEAFF
few	TRBV7-9	TRBJ2-2	.	TGTGCCAGCAGCTCGCACAGGAGTCGGAACACCGGGGAGCTGTTTTTT	CASSSHRSRNTGELFF
.	TRBV7-6	TRBJ2-7	TRBD2	TGTGCCAGCAGCACGGGACTAGCGGGCGTCGGGTACGAGCAGTACTTC	CASSTGLAGVGYEQYF
.	TRBV18	TRBJ2-2	TRBD1	TGTGCCAGCTCCCCCGGGACAGCCAGGACCGGGGAGCTGTTTTTT	CASSPGTARTGELFF
.	TRBV6-1	TRBJ1-6	TRBD1	TGTGCCAGCTCCACGGACAGGGGGGATAATTCACCCCTCCACTTT	CASSTDRGDNSPLHF
.	TRBV10-2	TRBJ2-7	.	TGCGCCAGCAGTGATGTGCGGGCTAGCCCGTACGAGCAGTACTTC	CASSDVRASPYEQYF
few	TRBV28	TRBJ1-2	TRBD1	TGTGCCAGCAGTGAGGGACAGGGGGCGGATGGCTACACCTTC	CASSEGQGADGYTF
.	TRBV29-1	TRBJ1-5	.	TGCAGCGTTGAATCAGGCGGGGGTCAGCCCCAGCATTTT	CSVESGGGQPQHF
.	TRBV5-1	TRBJ2-3	.	TGCGCCAGCAGCTTTTCGGGGGGCGGCACAGATACGCAGTATTTT	CASSFSGGGTDTQYF
few	TRBV4-3	TRBJ2-2	TRBD2	TGCGCCAGCAGCCAAGAGCGGCTAGCGGGGGAGGTCGGGGAGCTGTTTTTT	CASSQERLAGEVGELFF
.	TRBV21-1	TRBJ2-7	.	TGTGCCAGCAGCAAAGATAGGGGGCATGGGTACTTC	CASSKDRGHGYF
.	TRBV10-1	TRBJ2-7	.	TGCGCCAGCAGTGAGGTTGGGGCCTTCCCCTACGAGCAGTACTTC	CASSEVGAFPYEQYF